The next 15 T cell receptor beta chains were all read from a single sample in a study of T cell repertoires in cytomegalovirus infection. These receptors' antigens are unknown. MiXCR, applied by TCRdb to the reads, yields one record per CDR3 protein. This table has about 700,000 distinct CDR3 sequences, about 30% appearing once. The material was cultured PBMCs, obtained from culture after CMV antigen stimulation. These TCRs come from a human donor in good health (CMV status not recorded). Some clones in this sample may be carry-over from other donors' samples.

This clonotype was counted ten times or more. V and J are TRBV7-2 and TRBJ2-7; TRBD2 aligns across 8 bases. Trimming removed 2 bases from V and 2 bases from J; junction bases left unmatched: 5. This CDR3 has 15 amino acids. Germline values: CDR1 SGHTA, CDR2 FQGNSA. Here the CDR3 DNA reads TGTGCCAGCAGCTTATCCTACGGGGGGGCCTACGAGCAGTACTTC. It specifies CASSLSYGGAYEQYF. The complete variable domain, with remaining parts taken from reference TRBV7-2 and TRBJ2-7, reads GAGVSQSPSNKVTEKGKDVELRCDPISGHTALYWYRQSLGQGLEFLIYFQGNSAPDKSGLPSDRFSAERTGGSVSTLTIQRTQQEDSAVYLCASSLSYGGAYEQYFGPGTRLTVT.

This clonotype was picked up one time. This chain joins TRBV18 and TRBJ2-1; D not resolved. Trimming pared 0 bases from V and 10 bases from J, leaving 13 bases between. This CDR3 spans 14 amino acids. CDR1 KGHSH and CDR2 LQKENI come from the germline V gene. The CDR3 loop is CASSPPATAKEQFF. CDR3 in DNA: TGTGCCAGCTCACCACCTGCAACGGCCAAGGAGCAGTTCTTC.

A few counts support this clonotype. The junction differs from germline at one of its ends, possibly a read error. CDR3 residues: CAGLLGTTLVF. For the CDR3, the DNA is TGTGCCGGACTCCTCGGGACTACCTTAGTCTTC. The V gene is TRBV6-2 or TRBV6-3, the J gene TRBJ2-1; 7 positions agree with TRBD2. The CDR3 sequence is 11 residues long. The germline CDR1 and CDR2 sequences are MNHEY and SVGEGT.

The rearrangement joins TRBV6-1 to TRBJ2-5, with D perhaps TRBD2 (5 bases). Trimming stripped 5 bases from V and 7 bases from J, with 14 bases between. CDR3 length equals 13 residues. Germline V gives CDR1 MNHNS, CDR2 SASEGT. CDR3 sequence reads: CASSSTRGGTQYF. CDR3 in DNA: TGTGCCAGCAGTTCCACTCGGGGTGGGACCCAGTACTTC.

There are many counts of this clonotype. V and J are TRBV7-2 and TRBJ1-1, with TRBD1 as a possible D gene (6 bases). Germline V gives CDR1 SGHTA, CDR2 FQGNSA. The germline V and J ends were trimmed by 5 bases and 1 base, with 17 bases remaining between them. This CDR3 is 16 amino acids long. This CDR3 is CASSTPPTGKNTEAFF. DNA of the CDR3: TGTGCCAGCAGCACCCCCCCGACAGGAAAGAACACTGAAGCTTTCTTT.

This clonotype has a handful of counts. Written as DNA, the CDR3 is TGTGCCAGCAGAACGGGACAGGCGAACACTGAAGCTTTCTTT. It yields the protein CASRTGQANTEAFF. The rearrangement uses TRBV11-2 and TRBJ1-1; 8 positions match TRBD1. Germline-derived CDR1 and CDR2 are SGHAT and FQNNGV. This CDR3 contains 14 residues. V shed 6 bases and J 1 base; nucleotides not matched to a gene: 4.

The chain is built from TRBV6-1 and TRBJ2-5, with D perhaps TRBD2 (6 bases). CDR3 length: 15 amino acids. The germline V gene has CDR1 MNHNS and CDR2 SASEGT. Trimming pared 5 bases from V and 5 bases from J, leaving 18 bases between. CDR3 DNA: TGTGCCAGCAGTCCCGCTCGGGGGTGGTCTGAGACCCAGTACTTC. Encoded protein: CASSPARGWSETQYF.

This chain uses TRBV7-9 with TRBJ2-7; the match to TRBD1 covers 12 bases. This CDR3 has 15 residues. V shed 5 bases, J shed 7 bases, and the junction held 9 bases outside the gene matches. The germline V gene encodes CDR1 SEHNR and CDR2 FQNEAQ (reference sequence). The CDR3 DNA reads as TGTGCCAGCAGCGCGCCGGGACAGGGGGCAGAAGAGCAGTACTTC. Its protein product is CASSAPGQGAEEQYF.

This clonotype turned up a few times. The V gene is TRBV4-3, the J gene TRBJ2-1, with D uncertain. Trimming took 0 bases from V and 8 from J, leaving 14 bases between them. The CDR3 extends over 15 amino acids. Germline V lookup: CDR1 LGHNA, CDR2 YSLEER. CDR3 in DNA: TGCGCCAGCAGCCAAGATATCGGGTCCCTCGATGAGCAGTTCTTC. Translation gives CASSQDIGSLDEQFF.

The table lists this clonotype with a few counts. V and J are TRBV7-9 and TRBJ1-6; D might be TRBD1 (6 bases). CDR3 length: 13 residues. The germline gives CDR1 SEHNR, CDR2 FQNEAQ (reference sequence). The V end was cut by 11 bases, the J end by 9 bases, with 17 bases between. CDR3 residues: CAGKDSPSSPLHF. CDR3 nucleotide sequence: TGTGCCGGAAAGGACAGCCCCTCTTCACCCCTCCACTTT.

This clonotype has more than one count but fewer than ten. The V and J genes are TRBV20-1 and TRBJ2-3, with 8 nucleotides matching TRBD1. The germline gives CDR1 DFQATT, CDR2 SNEGSKA (reference sequence). CDR3 length equals 13 residues. V gave up 3 bases and J gave up 5 bases; unmatched junction bases: 4. CDR3 coding DNA: TGCAGTGCTAGCCAGGGGGCTCTAGATACGCAGTATTTT. Its protein is CSASQGALDTQYF.

The chain carries TRBV12-3 or TRBV12-4 and TRBJ1-5; unclear D gene. CDR3 length: 13 amino acids. Trimming took 3 bases from V and 7 from J, leaving 10 bases between them. The CDR3: CASSLSPWQPQHF. The CDR3 coding sequence is TGTGCCAGCAGTTTGTCCCCTTGGCAGCCCCAGCATTTT.

This clonotype was picked up a small number of times. This CDR3 reads CASSLLDEAFF. DNA for the CDR3: TGTGCCAGCAGTTTACTGGATGAAGCTTTCTTT. The chain combines TRBV12-3 or TRBV12-4 with TRBJ1-1; D ambiguous. V lost 2 bases to trimming and J lost 7 bases, with 5 bases between them. This CDR3 is 11 amino acids long.

This clonotype occurred a few times. The chain has TRBV7-9 and TRBJ1-4, with TRBD1 identical over 7 bases. The trim removed 5 bases at V and 5 bases at J, leaving 5 bases unmatched. The CDR3 consists of 14 residues. CDR1 and CDR2 (germline): SEHNR, FQNEAQ (reference sequence). CDR3 bases: TGTGCCAGCAGCCCGGGACAGCTGAATGAAAAACTGTTTTTT. Encoded protein: CASSPGQLNEKLFF.

The chain links TRBV7-4 to TRBJ1-4, with D hard to call. The germline V and J ends were trimmed by 1 base and 11 bases, with 8 bases remaining between them. The V gene's germline CDR1 is SGHVT and CDR2 SQSDAQ. The CDR3 sequence is 12 residues long. The CDR3 bases are TGTGCCAGCAGCTTAGAGGGTCCGAAACTGTTTTTT. As protein: CASSLEGPKLFF.